These T cell receptor beta chains were read from a single sample in a study of shared clonotypes between healthy human individuals. This table comes from immunoSEQ multiplex PCR, and its TCRdb copy is limited to in-frame clones, with some not included. The sample has over a million clones; about 75% are singletons. Source material: memory CD4+ T cells sorted from blood. All receptors derive from a man younger than 35 in good health. Both conserved end residues are trimmed from each CDR3. The order of the fields is V gene, J gene, CDR3 protein.

>TRBV11-3|TRBJ2-1
ASSLGARYNEQF
>TRBV11-2|TRBJ2-6
ASSSLLSGANVLT
>TRBV7-2|TRBJ2-1
ASSFPGQTPIYNEQF
>TRBV27|TRBJ2-5
ASSPTALWETQY
>TRBV14|TRBJ2-7
ASSQPRRALVLSNYEQY
>TRBV15|TRBJ2-6
ATSSQVSGANVLT
>TRBV30|TRBJ1-6
AWSLPQGYSPLH
>TRBV5-1|TRBJ2-2
ASSRAPANTGELF
>TRBV11-3|TRBJ2-1
ASSLDLSNEQF
>TRBV15|TRBJ2-5
ATSRDLAAGQETQY
>TRBV2|TRBJ1-5
ASSDGQLVYSNQPQH
>TRBV5-1|TRBJ2-2
ASSVTNTGELF
>TRBV9|TRBJ1-1
ASTRGQLMNTEAF
>TRBV7-9|TRBJ1-1
ASSPSYGEGTEAF
>TRBV5-1|TRBJ1-5
ASSLEGQANQPQH
>TRBV10-1|TRBJ2-1
ASSENYGNEQF
>TRBV27|TRBJ2-7
ASRASGQGAGEQY
>TRBV7-2|TRBJ2-3
ASSYQTGGTDTQY
>TRBV29-1|TRBJ1-3
SVGGNLASGNTIY
>TRBV6-1|TRBJ2-6
ASRSAGSGANVLT
>TRBV6-5|TRBJ2-1
ASSYSAGSYNEQF
>TRBV5-1|TRBJ1-6
ASSSRTDGSPLH
>TRBV15|TRBJ1-2
ATSRDQVNYGYT
>TRBV6-5|TRBJ2-5
ASSRLAGGGETQY